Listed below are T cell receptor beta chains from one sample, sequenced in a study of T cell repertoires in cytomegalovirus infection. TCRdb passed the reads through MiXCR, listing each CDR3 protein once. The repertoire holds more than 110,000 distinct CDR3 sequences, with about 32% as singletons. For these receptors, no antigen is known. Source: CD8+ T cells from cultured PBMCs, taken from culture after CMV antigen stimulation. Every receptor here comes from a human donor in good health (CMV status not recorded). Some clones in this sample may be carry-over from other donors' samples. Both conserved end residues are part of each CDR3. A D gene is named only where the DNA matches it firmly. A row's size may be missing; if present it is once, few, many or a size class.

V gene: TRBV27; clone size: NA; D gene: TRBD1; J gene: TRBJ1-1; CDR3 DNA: TGTGCCAGCAGTTTTGCAGGGGGGGCCACTGAAGCTTTCTTT; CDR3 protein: CASSFAGGATEAFF
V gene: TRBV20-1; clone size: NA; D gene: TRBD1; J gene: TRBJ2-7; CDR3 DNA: TGCAGTGCTAGAGGGGACAGGGGGTTCTACGAGCAGTACTTC; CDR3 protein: CSARGDRGFYEQYF
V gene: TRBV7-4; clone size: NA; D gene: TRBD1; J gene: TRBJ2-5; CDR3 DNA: TGTGCCAGCAGCCTGCGGACAGGGTGGGGGGAGACCCAGTACTTC; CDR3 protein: CASSLRTGWGETQYF
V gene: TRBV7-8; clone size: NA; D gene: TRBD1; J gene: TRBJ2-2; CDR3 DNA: TGTGCCAGCAGCTCAAGGACAGGGTATCCCGGGGAGCTGTTTTTT; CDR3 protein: CASSSRTGYPGELFF
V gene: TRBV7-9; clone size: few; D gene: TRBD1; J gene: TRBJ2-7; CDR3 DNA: TGTGCCAGCAGCTTCGCCGGGACAGGGCGCTCCTACGAGCAGTACTTC; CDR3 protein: CASSFAGTGRSYEQYF
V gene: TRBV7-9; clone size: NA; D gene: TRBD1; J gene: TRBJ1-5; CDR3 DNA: TGTGCCAGCAGCTCCGGGGGACAGGGCAATCAGCCCCAGCATTTT; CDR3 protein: CASSSGGQGNQPQHF
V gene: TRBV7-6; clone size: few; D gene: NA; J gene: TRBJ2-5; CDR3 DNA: TGTGCCAGCAGCTGGACGGGGGAGGCCTTAGAGACCCAGTACTTC; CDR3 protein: CASSWTGEALETQYF
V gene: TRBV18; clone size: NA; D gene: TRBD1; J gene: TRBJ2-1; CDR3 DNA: TGTGCCAGCTCACCGGGACAGGGTAGCAATGAGCAGTTCTTC; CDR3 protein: CASSPGQGSNEQFF
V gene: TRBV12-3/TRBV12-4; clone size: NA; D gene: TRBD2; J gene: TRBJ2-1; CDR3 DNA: TGTGCCAGCACCCAGACTAGCGGGGAGAGGGATGAGCAGTTCTTC; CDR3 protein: CASTQTSGERDEQFF
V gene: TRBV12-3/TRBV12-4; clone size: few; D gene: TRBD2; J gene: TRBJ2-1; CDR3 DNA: TGTGCCAGCAGCGAAAGCGGGGGGGTCTATGAGCAGTTCTTC; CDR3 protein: CASSESGGVYEQFF
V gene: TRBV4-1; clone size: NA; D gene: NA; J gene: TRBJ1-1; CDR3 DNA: TGCGCCAGCAGCCAAGATAGCAGTCACACTGAAGCTTTCTTT; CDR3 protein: CASSQDSSHTEAFF
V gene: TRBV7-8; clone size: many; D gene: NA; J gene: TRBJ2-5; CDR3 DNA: TGTGCCAGCAGCTCCCTACCCCAAGAGACCCAGTACTTC; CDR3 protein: CASSSLPQETQYF
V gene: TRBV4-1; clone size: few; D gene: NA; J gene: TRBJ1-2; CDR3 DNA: TGCGCCAGCAGCCAAGATATGGTTGCCGGACCTAACTATGGCTACACCTTC; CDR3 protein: CASSQDMVAGPNYGYTF
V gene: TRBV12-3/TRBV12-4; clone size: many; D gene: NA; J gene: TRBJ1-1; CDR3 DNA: TGTGCCAGCAGCTGGGGGGACTCGAACACTGAAGCTTTCTTT; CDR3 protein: CASSWGDSNTEAFF
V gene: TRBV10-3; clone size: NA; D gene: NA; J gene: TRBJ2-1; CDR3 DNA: TGTGCCATCAGTGACTTACTAGCAGGTCTCTACAATGAGCAGTTCTTC; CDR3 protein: CAISDLLAGLYNEQFF
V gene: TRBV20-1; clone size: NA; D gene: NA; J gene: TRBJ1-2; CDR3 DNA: TGCAGTGCTAGCCACCGGGGGCGCGACTATGGCTACACCTTC; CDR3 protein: CSASHRGRDYGYTF
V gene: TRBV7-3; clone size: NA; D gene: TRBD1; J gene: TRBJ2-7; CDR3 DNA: TGTGCCAGCAGCTTCGGGACAGGTCAGACCTACGAGCAGTACTTC; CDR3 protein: CASSFGTGQTYEQYF
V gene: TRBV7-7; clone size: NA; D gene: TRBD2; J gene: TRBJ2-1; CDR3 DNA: TGTGCCAGCAGCTTGTACGAAGGGACTAGCGTCAACAATGAGCAGTTCTTC; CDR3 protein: CASSLYEGTSVNNEQFF
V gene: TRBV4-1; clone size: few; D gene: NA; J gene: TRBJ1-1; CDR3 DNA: TGCGCCAGCAGCCTCAGGGAGGGAGGAACTGAAGCTTTCTTT; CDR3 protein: CASSLREGGTEAFF
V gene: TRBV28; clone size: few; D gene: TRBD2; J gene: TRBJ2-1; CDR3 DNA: TGTGCCAGCAGTTTCCTAGCGGGGGTTTACAATGAGCAGTTCTTC; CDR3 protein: CASSFLAGVYNEQFF
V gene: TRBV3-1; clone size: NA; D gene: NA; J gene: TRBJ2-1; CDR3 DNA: TGTGCCAGCAGCCACTTGTTGGGGGGAGCGAGTGAGCAGTTCTTC; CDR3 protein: CASSHLLGGASEQFF
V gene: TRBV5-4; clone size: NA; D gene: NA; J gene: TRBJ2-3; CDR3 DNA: TGTGCCAGCAGCTTGGAGGACACAGATACGCAGTATTTT; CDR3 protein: CASSLEDTDTQYF